The 20 T cell receptor beta chains presented below share a single source sample, sequenced in a study of cytomegalovirus exposure and HLA in healthy donors. Primers: 60 Vbeta forward and 13 Jbeta reverse. Clones were sequenced by immunoSEQ multiplex PCR, and TCRdb holds only the in-frame ones, with some missing. The data show 100,000 to 150,000 clones, around 74% seen once. Input material: PBMCs. Source of these receptors: a man between 60 and 70 years old in good health and CMV-seropositive.

This clone was seen a handful of times. V is TRBV6-1 and J is TRBJ2-2; no reliable D call. V was shortened by 3 bases and J by 6 bases, with 11 bases between the two germline ends. The CDR3 sequence is 14 residues long. Germline V CDR1 and CDR2: MNHNS, SASEGT. CDR3 residues: CASSEIRVPGELFF. As DNA, the CDR3 is TGTGCCAGCAGTGAGATTCGCGTACCCGGGGAGCTGTTTTTT.

The chain combines TRBV6-5 with TRBJ2-7; 8 bases align to TRBD1. This CDR3 comprises 11 residues. After removal of 7 bases from V and 9 bases from J, the junction contained 5 bases not matched to a gene. Germline-derived CDR1 and CDR2 are MNHEY and SVGAGI. This chain's CDR3 is CASTAGGGQYF. CDR3 bases: TGTGCCAGCACAGCAGGGGGCGGGCAGTACTTC.

The chain employs TRBV5-4 and TRBJ2-5, with 8 positions matching TRBD2. The junction had 10 bases not matched to a gene; V was cut back by 4 bases and J by 5 bases. Germline V gene data show CDR1 as SGHNT and CDR2 as YYREEE (reference sequence). This CDR3 has 15 residues. The CDR3 region is CASSTGGEGPETQYF. The CDR3, as DNA: TGTGCCAGCAGCACCGGGGGGGAGGGCCCCGAGACCCAGTACTTC.

This clone came up once. The rearrangement joins TRBV7-3 to TRBJ2-7; no clear D. The V gene's germline CDR1 is SGHTA and CDR2 FQGTGA. Trimming stripped 5 bases from V and 6 bases from J, with 17 bases between. The length of the CDR3 is 14 residues. This chain's CDR3 is CASSLGSHSGEQYF. CDR3 nucleotides: TGTGCCAGCAGCCTGGGTTCCCACTCAGGCGAGCAGTACTTC.

Notes on this clone: The junction shows a germline mismatch at one end, possibly a read error. V and J are TRBV7-7 and TRBJ2-5; TRBD2 might be the D (6 bases). The CDR3 length is 15 residues. The germline gives CDR1 SSHAT, CDR2 FNYEAQ (reference sequence). The CDR3 coding sequence is TGTGCTAGCAGCTTAGCGGCCGCAGGCCAGGAGACCCAGTACTTC. Encoded protein: CASSLAAAGQETQYF.

The chain links TRBV4-1 to TRBJ2-3, with a possible D match to TRBD1 (6 bases). Trimming cost V 0 bases and J 2 bases, with 18 bases left between them. CDR3 length: 18 amino acids. Germline V CDR1 and CDR2: MGHRA, YSYEKL. CDR3 sequence (DNA): TGCGCCAGCAGCCAAGATCGAAAGACAGGCCGAGTCACAGATACGCAGTATTTT. Its protein product is CASSQDRKTGRVTDTQYF.

The CDR3 DNA follows: TGCGCCAGCAGCGGACACCTTGGGGCGGGAGGGAACAATGAGCAGTTCTTC. This gives the protein CASSGHLGAGGNNEQFF. The rearrangement uses TRBV5-1 and TRBJ2-1; 9 positions match TRBD2. The CDR3 has 17 residues. Trimming at V came to 4 bases and at J to 5 bases, leaving 13 bases not matched to a gene. In germline, CDR1 is SGHRS, CDR2 YFSETQ.

The V call is TRBV5-1, the J call TRBJ2-3; D might be TRBD1 (6 bases). The CDR3 contains 15 residues. Trimming removed 2 bases at V and 2 bases at J, with 12 bases between. The V gene's germline CDR1 is SGHRS and CDR2 YFSETQ. The CDR3 DNA is TGCGCCAGCAGCTTAGGGGGAGAAGACACAGATACGCAGTATTTT. It translates to CASSLGGEDTDTQYF.

The chain is built from TRBV7-9 and TRBJ2-6; 8 nucleotides agree with TRBD1. There are 19 residues in the CDR3. The germline gives CDR1 SEHNR, CDR2 FQNEAQ (reference sequence). Trimming cost V 2 bases and J 0 bases; bases outside gene matches: 9. The CDR3 DNA follows: TGTGCCAGCAGCTTACCGGGACAGGTGTACCTCTCTGGGGCCAACGTCCTGACTTTC. Translating gives CASSLPGQVYLSGANVLTF.

The sample holds a few counts of this clone. This chain uses TRBV6-5 with TRBJ1-1; D perhaps matches TRBD1 (5 bases). The CDR3 extends over 15 amino acids. The V gene lost 0 bases and the J gene lost 1 base, with 9 bases spanning the gap. The germline CDR1 and CDR2 sequences are MNHEY and SVGAGI. CDR3: CASSYSGLSNTEAFF. Written as DNA, the CDR3 is TGTGCCAGCAGTTACTCGGGACTCTCGAACACTGAAGCTTTCTTT.

The chain couples TRBV6-5 to TRBJ2-3; TRBD2 matches at 9 bases. The CDR3 spans 16 residues. V dropped 0 bases and J dropped 3; count of bases not matched to a gene: 4. The germline V gene encodes CDR1 MNHEY and CDR2 SVGAGI. The chain's CDR3 is CASSYSSSGVTDTQYF. Written as DNA, the CDR3 is TGTGCCAGCAGTTACTCGTCTAGCGGGGTTACAGATACGCAGTATTTT.

The gene calls are TRBV28 and TRBJ2-7; 8 nucleotides match TRBD1. Germline trimming cut 5 bases from V and 1 base from J; bases unmatched to any gene: 4. The CDR3 extends over 14 amino acids. The germline gives CDR1 MDHEN, CDR2 SYDVKM. CDR3 protein: CASSDTGGSYEQYF. The CDR3 DNA reads TGTGCCAGCAGTGATACAGGGGGTTCCTACGAGCAGTACTTC.

The V call is TRBV7-2, the J call TRBJ2-1; 11 bases map to TRBD2. The CDR3 is 14 residues long. Germline lookup yields CDR1 SGHTA and CDR2 FQGNSA. Trimming took 2 bases from V and 7 from J; bases not matched to a gene: 1. The CDR3: CASSLTSGGNEQFF. In DNA, the CDR3 is TGTGCCAGCAGCTTAACTAGCGGGGGTAATGAGCAGTTCTTC.

The chain couples TRBV27 to TRBJ2-3; D ambiguous. Germline V gene lookup returns CDR1 MNHEY and CDR2 SMNVEV (reference sequence). V was trimmed by 3 bases and J by 0 bases, leaving 10 bases between them. This CDR3 is 15 amino acids long. The DNA for the CDR3 is TGTGCCAGCAGTTTGAGCGATCCTAGCACAGATACGCAGTATTTT. It encodes CASSLSDPSTDTQYF.

The chain uses TRBV9 and TRBJ1-1, with TRBD1 as a possible D gene (5 bases). The germline CDR1 and CDR2 sequences are SGDLS and YYNGEE. The V end lost 3 bases, the J end lost 0 bases, and 15 bases lay between the germline ends. The CDR3 consists of 16 residues. CDR3 loop: CASSAHKTVMNTEAFF. The CDR3 nucleotides are TGTGCCAGCAGCGCCCACAAGACAGTAATGAACACTGAAGCTTTCTTT.

The chain links TRBV30 to TRBJ2-1; D gene unclear. The V and J ends lost 3 bases and 0 bases respectively, with 15 bases between them. Germline-derived CDR1 and CDR2 are GTSNPN and SVGIG (reference sequence). The CDR3 contains 16 residues. The CDR3 reads CAWSHIQSPSYNEQFF. DNA for the CDR3: TGTGCCTGGAGCCACATACAGAGTCCCTCCTACAATGAGCAGTTCTTC.

The V call is TRBV9, the J call TRBJ1-5, with a tentative D call TRBD1 (5 bases). The CDR3 consists of 17 residues. Germline CDR1 SGDLS, CDR2 YYNGEE. V lost 0 bases and J 4 bases, leaving 17 bases between the germline ends. The CDR3 here is CASSVVSGKASNQPQHF. DNA of the CDR3: TGTGCCAGCAGCGTAGTCTCAGGGAAAGCGAGTAATCAGCCCCAGCATTTT.

The chain is built from TRBV30 and TRBJ1-1; D gene unclear. Germline CDR1 and CDR2: GTSNPN and SVGIG (reference sequence). The CDR3 is made up of 13 amino acids. V was cut by 0 bases and J by 3 bases, with 8 bases left in between. This CDR3 reads CAWSVGSYTEAFF. CDR3 DNA sequence: TGTGCCTGGAGTGTGGGGAGCTACACTGAAGCTTTCTTT. The entire variable domain, with the rest obtained from reference TRBV30 and TRBJ1-1, is as follows: SQTIHQWPATLVQPVGSPLSLECTVEGTSNPNLYWYRQAAGRGLQLLFYSVGIGQISSEVPQNLSASRPQDRQFILSSKKLLLSDSGFYLCAWSVGSYTEAFFGQGTRLTVV.

The chain has TRBV29-1 and TRBJ1-3; 10 nucleotides line up with TRBD1. The CDR3 sequence is 13 residues long. V shed 4 bases and J 7 bases; nucleotides not matched to a gene: 4. From germline, CDR1 is SQVTM and CDR2 ANQGSEA. The CDR3 region is CSVGQGAYNTIYF. The CDR3, as DNA: TGCAGCGTTGGACAGGGGGCTTATAACACCATATATTTT.

The chain uses TRBV6-5 and TRBJ1-1; D unclear. The germline V gene encodes CDR1 MNHEY and CDR2 SVGAGI. The CDR3 length is 14 residues. The V gene lost 1 base and the J gene lost 1 base, with 7 bases spanning the gap. CDR3 region: CASSYLTGNTEAFF. CDR3 in DNA: TGTGCCAGCAGTTACTTGACGGGGAACACTGAAGCTTTCTTT.